The sequence of this T cell receptor (beta chain) was determined in a study of tissue T cells after allogeneic stem cell transplantation. Trimming removed 3 bases from V and 11 bases from J, with 16 bases in between. The CDR3 has 13 amino acids. CDR1 and CDR2 (germline): LNHDA, SQIVND (reference sequence). The method was immunoSEQ multiplex PCR; TCRdb's version includes in-frame clones alone and lacks a portion of them. The top ten clones hold under 4% of a sample with under 50,000 clones, more than 90% of them seen once. The starting material was blood, obtained before transplantation. This clonotype was sampled from a woman between 40 and 69 years old who later had graft-versus-host disease after an allogeneic stem cell transplant. V usage is TRBV19 and J usage is TRBJ1-1, with D possibly TRBD1 on 5 matching bases. The CDR3 loop reads CASSIERGVRAFF. CDR3 coding DNA: TGTGCCAGTAGTATTGAGAGGGGCGTGCGCGCTTTCTTT. Supplemented by reference TRBV19 and TRBJ1-1, the full variable domain reads DGGITQSPKYLFRKEGQNVTLSCEQNLNHDAMYWYRQDPGQGLRLIYYSQIVNDFQKGDIAEGYSVSREKKESFPLTVTSAQKNPTAFYLCASSIERGVRAFFGQGTRLTVV.